This TCR beta chain was recorded in a study of beta chain features in type 1 diabetes. Points from the study as a whole: Moderately but significantly shorter TCRB CDR3s were found in Type 1 diabetes patients in all four CD4+ subsets.

This CDR3 contains 15 residues. V was pared by 1 base and J by 2 bases, with 12 bases between. The germline CDR1 and CDR2 sequences are KGHSH and LQKENI. The authors reverse transcribed all of the isolated RNA, so sequencing captured expressed TCRB transcripts. Sequencing was performed with immunoSEQ multiplex PCR; in TCRdb, only in-frame clones are kept and a portion is missing. The sample carries around 290,000 clones, under 8.5% recorded once. This clone was seen a handful of times. Its target is unknown. This receptor was identified in a young woman in good health. The V gene is TRBV18, the J gene TRBJ2-7; TRBD2 might be the D (5 bases). Input material: central memory CD4+ T cells from blood. CDR3 residues: CASSPRGGGPYEQYF. The DNA of the CDR3 is TGTGCCAGCTCACCACGCGGAGGAGGTCCCTACGAGCAGTACTTC. Using reference TRBV18 and TRBJ2-7 for the parts outside the CDR3, the full variable domain is NAGVMQNPRHLVRRRGQEARLRCSPMKGHSHVYWYRQLPEEGLKFMVYLQKENIIDESGMPKERFSAEFPKEGPSILRIQQVVRGDSAAYFCASSPRGGGPYEQYFGPGTRLTVT.